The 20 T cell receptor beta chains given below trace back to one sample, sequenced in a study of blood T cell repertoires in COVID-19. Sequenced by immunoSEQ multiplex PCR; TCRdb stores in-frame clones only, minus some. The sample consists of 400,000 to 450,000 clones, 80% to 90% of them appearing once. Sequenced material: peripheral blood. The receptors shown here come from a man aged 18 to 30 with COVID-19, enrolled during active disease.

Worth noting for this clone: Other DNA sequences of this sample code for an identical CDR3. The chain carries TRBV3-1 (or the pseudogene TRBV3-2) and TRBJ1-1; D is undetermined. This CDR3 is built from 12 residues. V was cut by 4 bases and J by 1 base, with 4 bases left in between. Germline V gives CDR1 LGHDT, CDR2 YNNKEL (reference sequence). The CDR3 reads CASSPRNTEAFF. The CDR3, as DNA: TGTGCCAGCAGCCCGAGGAACACTGAAGCTTTCTTT.

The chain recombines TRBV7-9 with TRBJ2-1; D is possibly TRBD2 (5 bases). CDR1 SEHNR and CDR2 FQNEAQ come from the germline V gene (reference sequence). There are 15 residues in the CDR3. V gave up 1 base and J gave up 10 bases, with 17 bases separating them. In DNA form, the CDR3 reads TGTGCCAGCAGCTTAGAGTTAACTAGTGGTGACGAGCAGTTCTTC. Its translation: CASSLELTSGDEQFF. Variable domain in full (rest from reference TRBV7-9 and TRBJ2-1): DTGVSQNPRHKITKRGQNVTFRCDPISEHNRLYWYRQTLGQGPEFLTYFQNEAQLEKSRLLSDRFSAERPKGSFSTLEIQRTEQGDSAMYLCASSLELTSGDEQFFGPGTRLTVL.

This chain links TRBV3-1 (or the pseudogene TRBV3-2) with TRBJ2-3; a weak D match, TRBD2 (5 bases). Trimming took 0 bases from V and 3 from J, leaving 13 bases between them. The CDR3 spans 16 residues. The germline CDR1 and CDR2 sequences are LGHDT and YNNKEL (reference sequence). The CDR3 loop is CASSQDRGQETDTQYF. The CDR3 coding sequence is TGTGCCAGCAGCCAAGATCGGGGTCAGGAGACAGATACGCAGTATTTT.

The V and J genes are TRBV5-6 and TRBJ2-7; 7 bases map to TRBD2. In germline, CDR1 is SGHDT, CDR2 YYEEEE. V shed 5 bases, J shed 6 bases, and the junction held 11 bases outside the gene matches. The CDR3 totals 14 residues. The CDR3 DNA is TGTGCCAGCAGACCGCTCGCACCGGGGGGCGAGCAGTACTTC. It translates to CASRPLAPGGEQYF. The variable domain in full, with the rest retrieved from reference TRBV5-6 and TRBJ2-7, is DAGVTQSPTHLIKTRGQQVTLRCSPKSGHDTVSWYQQALGQGPQFIFQYYEEEERQRGNFPDRFSGHQFPNYSSELNVNALLLGDSALYLCASRPLAPGGEQYFGPGTRLTVT.

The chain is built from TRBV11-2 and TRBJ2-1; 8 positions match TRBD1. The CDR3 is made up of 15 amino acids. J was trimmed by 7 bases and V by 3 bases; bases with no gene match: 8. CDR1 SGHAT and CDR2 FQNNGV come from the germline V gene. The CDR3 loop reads CASSFRDRGGNEQFF. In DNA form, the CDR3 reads TGTGCCAGCAGCTTTAGAGACAGGGGTGGAAATGAGCAGTTCTTC.

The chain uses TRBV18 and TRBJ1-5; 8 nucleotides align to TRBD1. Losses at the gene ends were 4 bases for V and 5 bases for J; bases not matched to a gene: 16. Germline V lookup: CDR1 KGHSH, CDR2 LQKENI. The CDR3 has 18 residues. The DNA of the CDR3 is TGTGCCAGCTCACGCGGGACAGGAAAATACTCCCGGTATCAGCCCCAGCATTTT. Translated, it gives CASSRGTGKYSRYQPQHF.

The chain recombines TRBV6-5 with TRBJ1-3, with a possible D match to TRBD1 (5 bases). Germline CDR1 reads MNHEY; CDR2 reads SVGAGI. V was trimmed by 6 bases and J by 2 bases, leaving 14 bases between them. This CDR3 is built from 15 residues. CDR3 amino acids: CASSPSMTAGNTIYF. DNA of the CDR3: TGTGCCAGCAGCCCGTCGATGACAGCTGGAAACACCATATATTTT.

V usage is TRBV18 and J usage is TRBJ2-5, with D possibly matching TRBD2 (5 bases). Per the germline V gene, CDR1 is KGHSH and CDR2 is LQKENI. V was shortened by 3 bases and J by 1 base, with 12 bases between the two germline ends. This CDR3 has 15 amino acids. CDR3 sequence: CASSPLAGIQETQYF. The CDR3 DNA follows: TGTGCCAGCTCACCCCTCGCGGGTATCCAAGAGACCCAGTACTTC.

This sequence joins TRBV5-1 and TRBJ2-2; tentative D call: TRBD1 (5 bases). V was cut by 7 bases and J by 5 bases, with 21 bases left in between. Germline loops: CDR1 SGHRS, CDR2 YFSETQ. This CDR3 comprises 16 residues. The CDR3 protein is CASALRQTPNTGELFF. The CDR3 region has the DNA TGCGCCAGCGCCCTAAGACAGACCCCCAATACCGGGGAGCTGTTTTTT.

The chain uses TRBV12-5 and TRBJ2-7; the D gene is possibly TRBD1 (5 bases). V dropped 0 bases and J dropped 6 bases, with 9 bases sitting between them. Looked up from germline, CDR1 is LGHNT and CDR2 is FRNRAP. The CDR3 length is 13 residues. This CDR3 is CASGLVRGSEQYF. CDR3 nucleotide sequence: TGTGCTAGTGGTTTGGTTAGGGGTAGCGAGCAGTACTTC.

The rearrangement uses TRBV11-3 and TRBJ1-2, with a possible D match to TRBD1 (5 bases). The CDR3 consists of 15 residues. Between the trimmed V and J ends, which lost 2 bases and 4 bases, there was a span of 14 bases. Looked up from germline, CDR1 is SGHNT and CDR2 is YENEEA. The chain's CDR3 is CASSLSPGPTYGYTF. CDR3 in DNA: TGTGCCAGCAGCTTATCCCCAGGGCCCACCTATGGCTACACCTTC.

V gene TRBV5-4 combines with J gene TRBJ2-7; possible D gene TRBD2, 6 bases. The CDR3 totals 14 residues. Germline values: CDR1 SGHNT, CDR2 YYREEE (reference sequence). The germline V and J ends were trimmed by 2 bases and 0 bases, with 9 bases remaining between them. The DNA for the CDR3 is TGTGCCAGCAGCTTATATAGCGGCTCCTACGAGCAGTACTTC. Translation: CASSLYSGSYEQYF.

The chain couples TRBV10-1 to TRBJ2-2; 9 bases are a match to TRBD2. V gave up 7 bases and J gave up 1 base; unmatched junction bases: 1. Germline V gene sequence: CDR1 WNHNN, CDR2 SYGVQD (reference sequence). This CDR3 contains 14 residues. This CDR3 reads CASNSGGNTGELFF. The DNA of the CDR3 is TGCGCCAGCAATAGCGGGGGGAACACCGGGGAGCTGTTTTTT.

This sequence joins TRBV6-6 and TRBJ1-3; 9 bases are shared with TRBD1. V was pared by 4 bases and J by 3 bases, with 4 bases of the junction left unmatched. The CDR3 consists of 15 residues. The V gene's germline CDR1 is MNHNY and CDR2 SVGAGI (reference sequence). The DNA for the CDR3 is TGTGCCAGCAGTTTACAGGGGGCCAGTGGAAACACCATATATTTT. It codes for CASSLQGASGNTIYF.

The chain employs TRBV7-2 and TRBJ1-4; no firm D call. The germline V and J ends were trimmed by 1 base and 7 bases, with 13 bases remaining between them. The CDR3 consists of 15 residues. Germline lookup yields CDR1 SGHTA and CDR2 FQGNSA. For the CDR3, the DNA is TGTGCCAGCAGCTTAGTAGGGTCGGGAGGTGAAAAACTGTTTTTT. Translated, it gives CASSLVGSGGEKLFF.

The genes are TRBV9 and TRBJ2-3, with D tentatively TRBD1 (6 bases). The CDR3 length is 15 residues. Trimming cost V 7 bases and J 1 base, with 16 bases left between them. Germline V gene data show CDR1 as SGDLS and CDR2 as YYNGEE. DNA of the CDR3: TGTGCCAGCTCTCACAGGGTTGTTGGCACAGATACGCAGTATTTT. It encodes CASSHRVVGTDTQYF.

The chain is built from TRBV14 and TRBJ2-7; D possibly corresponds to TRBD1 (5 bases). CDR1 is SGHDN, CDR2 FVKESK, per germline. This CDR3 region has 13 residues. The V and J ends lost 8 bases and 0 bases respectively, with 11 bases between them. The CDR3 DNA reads TGTGCCAGCTCGACAGCGAGCTCCTACGAGCAGTACTTC. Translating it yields CASSTASSYEQYF.

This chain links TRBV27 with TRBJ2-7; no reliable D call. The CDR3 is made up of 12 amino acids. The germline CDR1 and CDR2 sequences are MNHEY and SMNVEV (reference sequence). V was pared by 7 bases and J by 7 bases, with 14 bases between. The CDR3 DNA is TGTGCCAGCAACGGGTACGGTGGGGAGCAGTACTTC. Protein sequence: CASNGYGGEQYF.

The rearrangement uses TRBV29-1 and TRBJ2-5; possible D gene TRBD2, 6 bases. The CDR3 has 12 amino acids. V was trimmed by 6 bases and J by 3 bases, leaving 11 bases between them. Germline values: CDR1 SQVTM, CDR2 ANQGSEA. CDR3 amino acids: CSVGLAEETQYF. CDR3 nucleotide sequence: TGCAGCGTAGGATTAGCGGAAGAGACCCAGTACTTC. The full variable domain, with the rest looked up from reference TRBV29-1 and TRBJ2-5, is SAVISQKPSRDICQRGTSLTIQCQVDSQVTMMFWYRQQPGQSLTLIATANQGSEATYESGFVIDKFPISRPNLTFSTLTVSNMSPEDSSIYLCSVGLAEETQYFGPGTRLLVL.

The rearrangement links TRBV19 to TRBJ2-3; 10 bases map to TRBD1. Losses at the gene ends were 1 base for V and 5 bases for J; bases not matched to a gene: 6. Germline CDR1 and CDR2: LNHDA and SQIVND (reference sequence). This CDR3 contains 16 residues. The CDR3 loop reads CASSIVTGGMGDTQYF. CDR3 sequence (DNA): TGTGCCAGTAGTATAGTGACAGGGGGCATGGGAGATACGCAGTATTTT.